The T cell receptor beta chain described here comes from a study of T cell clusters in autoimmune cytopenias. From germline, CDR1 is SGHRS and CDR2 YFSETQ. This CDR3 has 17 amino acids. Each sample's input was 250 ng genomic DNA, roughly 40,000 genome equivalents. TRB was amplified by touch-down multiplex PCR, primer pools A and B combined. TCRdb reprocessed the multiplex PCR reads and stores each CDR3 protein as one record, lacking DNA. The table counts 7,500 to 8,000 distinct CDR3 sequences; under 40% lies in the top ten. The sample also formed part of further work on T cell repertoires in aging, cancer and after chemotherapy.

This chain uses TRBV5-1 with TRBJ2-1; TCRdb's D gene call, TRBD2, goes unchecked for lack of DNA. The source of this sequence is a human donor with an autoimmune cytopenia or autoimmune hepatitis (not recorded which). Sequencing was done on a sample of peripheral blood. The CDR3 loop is CASSGTSGSSSYNEQFF.